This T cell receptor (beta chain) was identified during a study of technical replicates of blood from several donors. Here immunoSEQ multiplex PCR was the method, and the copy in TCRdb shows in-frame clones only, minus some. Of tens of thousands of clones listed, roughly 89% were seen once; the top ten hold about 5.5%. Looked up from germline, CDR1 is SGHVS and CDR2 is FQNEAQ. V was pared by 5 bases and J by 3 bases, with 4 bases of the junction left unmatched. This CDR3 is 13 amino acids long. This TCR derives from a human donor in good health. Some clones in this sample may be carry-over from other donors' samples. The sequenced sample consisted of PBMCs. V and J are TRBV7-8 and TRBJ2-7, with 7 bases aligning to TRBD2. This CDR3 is CASSPGRGYEQYF. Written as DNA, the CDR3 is TGTGCCAGCAGCCCGGGGAGGGGCTACGAGCAGTACTTC. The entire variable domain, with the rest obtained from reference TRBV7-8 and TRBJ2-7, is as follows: GAGVSQSPRYKVAKRGQDVALRCDPISGHVSLFWYQQALGQGPEFLTYFQNEAQLDKSGLPSDRFFAERPEGSVSTLKIQRTQQEDSAVYLCASSPGRGYEQYFGPGTRLTVT.